A selection of T cell receptor beta chains follows, all from one sample in a study of T cells of healthy individuals. TCRdb re-called the 5' RACE reads with MiXCR, one entry per CDR3 protein. The data show about 82,000 distinct CDR3 sequences, with more than 5% seen just once and around 8% held by the top ten. Source of these receptors: a female donor in good health. CDR3s include the opening cysteine and the closing phenylalanine or tryptophan. A D gene is named only where the DNA matches it firmly. Clone size is shown for a subset of rows, as once, few, many or a class of expanded clone.

v_call,d_call,j_call,clone_size,cdr3_aa,cdr3_nt
TRBV29-1,.,TRBJ2-7,many,CSVGSGTEQYF,TGCAGCGTCGGGTCGGGTACCGAGCAGTACTTC
TRBV5-1,.,TRBJ1-1,many,CASKGITNTEAFF,TGCGCCAGCAAAGGGATCACGAACACTGAAGCTTTCTTT
TRBV4-3,.,TRBJ2-3,many,CASSLRGAPADTQYF,TGCGCCAGCAGTCTAAGGGGGGCCCCTGCAGATACGCAGTATTTT
TRBV6-2/TRBV6-3,TRBD2,TRBJ2-7,many,CASRLAGGYYEQYF,TGTGCCAGCAGACTAGCGGGAGGATACTACGAGCAGTACTTC
TRBV5-1,.,TRBJ2-5,many,CASSGGLGDRRKETQYF,TGCGCCAGCAGCGGTGGCTTGGGGGACCGTCGCAAAGAGACCCAGTACTTC
TRBV27,.,TRBJ1-1,few,CASSLRGTWLMNTEAFF,TGTGCCAGCAGTTTAAGGGGGACCTGGTTGATGAACACTGAAGCTTTCTTT
TRBV6-2/TRBV6-3,.,TRBJ1-5,few,CASRAANNQPQHF,TGTGCCAGCAGAGCGGCCAACAATCAGCCCCAGCATTTT
TRBV11-2,.,TRBJ1-6,many,CASRTYNSPLHF,TGTGCCAGCCGTACCTATAATTCACCCCTCCACTTT
TRBV20-1,.,TRBJ2-3,many,CSARVTGSSESTQYF,TGCAGTGCTAGAGTGACAGGAAGCAGCGAGTCCACGCAGTATTTT
TRBV4-3,.,TRBJ2-1,many,CASSQGPAAGEQFF,TGCGCCAGCAGCCAGGGTCCGGCGGCAGGAGAGCAGTTCTTC
TRBV20-1,.,TRBJ1-5,many,CSAHQGSPNQPQHF,TGCAGTGCTCATCAGGGGAGCCCCAATCAGCCCCAGCATTTT
TRBV12-3/TRBV12-4,.,TRBJ2-3,.,CASSFVAGRISSTDTQYF,TGTGCCAGCAGTTTCGTGGCGGGAAGAATCTCTAGCACAGATACGCAGTATTTT
TRBV3-1,.,TRBJ2-3,many,CASSQGQDKRTQYF,TGTGCCAGCAGCCAAGGGCAGGACAAGCGGACGCAGTATTTT
TRBV19,TRBD2,TRBJ2-1,many,CASTPKISSGRHEQFF,TGTGCCAGTACCCCCAAGATTTCTAGCGGGAGGCATGAGCAGTTCTTC
TRBV2,.,TRBJ2-1,.,CASSDMGSSYNEQFF,TGTGCCAGCAGTGATATGGGGAGCTCCTACAATGAGCAGTTCTTC
TRBV6-2/TRBV6-3,TRBD1,TRBJ1-2,many,CASSRPGQKSGYTF,TGTGCCAGCAGTCGGCCGGGACAGAAGAGCGGCTACACCTTC
TRBV9,.,TRBJ2-1,many,CASSDRLVPNEQFF,TGTGCCAGCAGCGACAGACTAGTCCCCAATGAGCAGTTCTTC
TRBV7-6,.,TRBJ2-3,few,CASSSPQGRGTQYF,TGTGCCAGCAGCTCCCCCCAGGGGCGGGGTACGCAGTATTTT
TRBV4-3,TRBD1,TRBJ1-5,many,CASSQAFDRAQPQHF,TGCGCCAGCAGCCAAGCATTCGACAGGGCCCAGCCCCAGCATTTT
TRBV7-2,TRBD2,TRBJ2-7,many,CASSLSSGVSYEQYF,TGTGCCAGCAGCTTATCTAGCGGGGTCTCCTACGAGCAGTACTTC
TRBV29-1,.,TRBJ2-5,many,CSVEDPAGLTETQYF,TGCAGCGTTGAAGATCCCGCCGGACTAACCGAGACCCAGTACTTC
TRBV10-3,.,TRBJ1-3,few,CAIRATSSGNTIYF,TGTGCCATCAGAGCCACGAGCTCTGGAAACACCATATATTTT
TRBV4-2,TRBD1,TRBJ1-2,few,CASSQDRDRGQNYGYTF,TGTGCCAGCAGCCAAGATCGGGACAGGGGCCAAAACTATGGCTACACCTTC
TRBV20-1,.,TRBJ1-2,few,CSAIGQNYGYTF,TGCAGTGCTATTGGACAGAACTATGGCTACACCTTC
TRBV28,TRBD2,TRBJ2-1,few,CASSPRASGLNEQFF,TGTGCCAGCAGTCCAAGGGCTAGCGGCCTCAATGAGCAGTTCTTC
TRBV27,TRBD1,TRBJ1-1,many,CASSPRTGRNTEAFF,TGTGCCAGCAGTCCCCGGACAGGGAGGAACACTGAAGCTTTCTTT
TRBV28,TRBD1,TRBJ1-2,.,CASIRDRGAGYTF,TGTGCCAGCATTAGAGACAGGGGGGCTGGCTACACCTTC
TRBV18,.,TRBJ2-7,many,CASSPGRGTYEQYF,TGTGCCAGCTCACCAGGTCGGGGGACCTACGAGCAGTACTTC
TRBV27,.,TRBJ2-7,few,CASSFGGYEQYF,TGTGCCAGCAGTTTTGGGGGTTACGAGCAGTACTTC
TRBV5-4,TRBD1,TRBJ2-2,.,CASSPEGDRGFTGELFF,TGTGCCAGCAGCCCCGAGGGGGACAGGGGGTTTACCGGGGAGCTGTTTTTT
TRBV5-1,TRBD2,TRBJ2-5,many,CASSTGLAVVQETQYF,TGCGCCAGCAGCACAGGACTAGCGGTCGTACAAGAGACCCAGTACTTC
TRBV7-2,TRBD1,TRBJ2-3,many,CASSLNRGQDTQYF,TGTGCCAGCAGCTTAAACAGGGGGCAAGATACGCAGTATTTT
TRBV29-1,.,TRBJ1-1,many,CSVDQTGLNTEAFF,TGCAGCGTAGACCAAACAGGGCTGAACACTGAAGCTTTCTTT
TRBV5-1,.,TRBJ2-1,many,CASSTVDGRYNEQFF,TGCGCCAGCAGCACCGTGGACGGACGATACAATGAGCAGTTCTTC
TRBV3-1,TRBD2,TRBJ2-4,many,CASSQDLPSGRHIQYF,TGTGCCAGCAGCCAAGACTTGCCTAGCGGGAGGCACATTCAGTACTTC
TRBV3-1,.,TRBJ2-5,many,CASSQVQTDQETQYF,TGTGCCAGCAGCCAAGTGCAGACCGATCAAGAGACCCAGTACTTC
TRBV6-6,.,TRBJ1-6,many,CASSYEGGESSPLHF,TGTGCCAGCAGTTACGAGGGGGGGGAAAGTTCACCCCTCCACTTT
TRBV3-1,.,TRBJ2-5,.,CASSQDVGSAQYF,TGTGCCAGCAGCCAAGATGTGGGTAGTGCCCAGTACTTC
TRBV7-9,TRBD1,TRBJ2-3,few,CASSSLRGTGEQWGVDTQYF,TGTGCCAGCAGCTCTCTCCGGGGGACAGGGGAGCAGTGGGGGGTGGATACGCAGTATTTT
TRBV5-1,.,TRBJ1-1,many,CASSLEGMSTFF,TGCGCCAGCAGCTTGGAAGGGATGAGTACTTTCTTT
TRBV15,.,TRBJ1-5,many,CATSRPGRQPQHF,TGTGCCACCAGCAGGCCGGGGCGTCAGCCCCAGCATTTT
TRBV19,TRBD1,TRBJ2-2,few,CASRASPGTGPYANTGELFF,TGTGCCAGTAGAGCCAGTCCCGGGACAGGACCTTACGCGAACACCGGGGAGCTGTTTTTT